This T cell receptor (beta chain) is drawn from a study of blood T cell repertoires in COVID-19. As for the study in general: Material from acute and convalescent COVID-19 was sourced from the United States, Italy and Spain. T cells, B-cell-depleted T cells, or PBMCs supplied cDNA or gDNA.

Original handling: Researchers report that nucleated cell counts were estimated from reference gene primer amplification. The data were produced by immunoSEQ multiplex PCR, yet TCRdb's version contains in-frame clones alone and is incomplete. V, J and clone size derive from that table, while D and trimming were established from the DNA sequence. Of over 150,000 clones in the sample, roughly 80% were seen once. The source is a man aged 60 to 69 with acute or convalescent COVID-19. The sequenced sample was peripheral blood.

DNA of the CDR3: TGCGCCAGCAGTCAGGGGTGGGGGCAAGTCAACAATGAGCAGTTCTTC. This translates into CASSQGWGQVNNEQFF. The rearrangement joins TRBV5-1 to TRBJ2-1, with TRBD1 as a possible D gene (6 bases). Germline values: CDR1 SGHRS, CDR2 YFSETQ. This CDR3 has 16 amino acids. V shed 5 bases and J shed 5 bases, with 20 bases lying between them.